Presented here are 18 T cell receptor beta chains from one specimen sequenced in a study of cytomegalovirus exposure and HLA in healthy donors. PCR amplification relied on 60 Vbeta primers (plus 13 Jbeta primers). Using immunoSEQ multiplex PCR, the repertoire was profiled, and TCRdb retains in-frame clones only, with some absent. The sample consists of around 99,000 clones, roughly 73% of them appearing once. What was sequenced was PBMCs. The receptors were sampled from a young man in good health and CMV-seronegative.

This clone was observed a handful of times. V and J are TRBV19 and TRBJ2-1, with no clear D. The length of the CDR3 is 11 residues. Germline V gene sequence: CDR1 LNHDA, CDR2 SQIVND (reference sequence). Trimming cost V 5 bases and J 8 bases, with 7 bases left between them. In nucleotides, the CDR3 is TGTGCCAGTAGTGCGTCCCATGAGCAGTTCTTC. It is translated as CASSASHEQFF.

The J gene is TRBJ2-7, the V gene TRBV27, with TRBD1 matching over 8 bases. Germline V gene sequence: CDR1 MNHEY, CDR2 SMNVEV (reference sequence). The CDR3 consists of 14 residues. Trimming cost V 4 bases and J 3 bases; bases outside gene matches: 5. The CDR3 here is CASSYRQGSYEQYF. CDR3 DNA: TGTGCCAGCAGTTACAGACAGGGGAGCTACGAGCAGTACTTC.

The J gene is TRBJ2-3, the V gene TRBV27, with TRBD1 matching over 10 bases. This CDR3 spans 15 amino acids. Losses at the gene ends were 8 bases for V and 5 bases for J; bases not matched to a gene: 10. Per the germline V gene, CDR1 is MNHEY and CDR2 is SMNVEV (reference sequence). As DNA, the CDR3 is TGTGCCAGCCGCTCCCCGGGGACAGGGGAAGATACGCAGTATTTT. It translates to CASRSPGTGEDTQYF.

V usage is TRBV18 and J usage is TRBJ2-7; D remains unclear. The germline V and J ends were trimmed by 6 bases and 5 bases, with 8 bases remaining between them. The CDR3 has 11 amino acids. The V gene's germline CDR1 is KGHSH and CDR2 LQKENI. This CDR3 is CASSQVNEQYF. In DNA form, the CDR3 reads TGTGCCAGCTCCCAGGTTAACGAGCAGTACTTC.

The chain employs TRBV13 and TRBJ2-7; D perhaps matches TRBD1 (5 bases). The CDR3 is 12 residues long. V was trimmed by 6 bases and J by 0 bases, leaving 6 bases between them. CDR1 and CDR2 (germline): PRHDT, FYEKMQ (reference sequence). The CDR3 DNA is TGTGCCAGCAGAGGGGCCTCCTACGAGCAGTACTTC. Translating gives CASRGASYEQYF.

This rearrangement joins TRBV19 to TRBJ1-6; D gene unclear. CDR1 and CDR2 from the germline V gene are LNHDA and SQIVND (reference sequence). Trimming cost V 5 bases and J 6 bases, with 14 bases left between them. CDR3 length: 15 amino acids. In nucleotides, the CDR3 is TGTGCCAGTAGTGTCCCGGGAGCCGGTAATTCACCCCTCCACTTT. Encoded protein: CASSVPGAGNSPLHF.

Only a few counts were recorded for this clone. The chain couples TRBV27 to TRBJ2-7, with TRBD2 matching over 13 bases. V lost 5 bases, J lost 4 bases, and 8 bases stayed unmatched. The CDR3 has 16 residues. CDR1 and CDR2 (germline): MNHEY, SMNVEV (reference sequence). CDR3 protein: CASSTRTSGRRYEQYF. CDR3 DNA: TGTGCCAGCAGTACACGGACTAGCGGGAGAAGGTACGAGCAGTACTTC.

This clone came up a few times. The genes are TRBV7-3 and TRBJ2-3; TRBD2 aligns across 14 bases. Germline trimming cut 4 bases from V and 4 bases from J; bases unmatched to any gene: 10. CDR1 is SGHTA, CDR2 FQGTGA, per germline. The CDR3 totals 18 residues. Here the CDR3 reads CASSSLGMTSGGADTQYF. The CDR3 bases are TGTGCCAGCAGCTCGCTAGGGATGACTAGCGGGGGGGCAGATACGCAGTATTTT.

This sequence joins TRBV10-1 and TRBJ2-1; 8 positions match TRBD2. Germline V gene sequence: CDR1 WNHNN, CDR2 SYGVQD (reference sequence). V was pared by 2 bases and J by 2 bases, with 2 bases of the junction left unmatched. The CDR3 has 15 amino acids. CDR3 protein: CASSEAGGAYNEQFF. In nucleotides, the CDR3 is TGCGCCAGCAGTGAGGCGGGGGGCGCCTACAATGAGCAGTTCTTC.

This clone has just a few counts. The DNA for the CDR3 is TGTGCCAGCAGCTTGTGGGGGCGGGAGGTGAACACTGAAGCTTTCTTT. Translation: CASSLWGREVNTEAFF. The chain combines TRBV5-8 with TRBJ1-1; TRBD1 is a possible D gene (6 bases). The CDR3 loop spans 16 amino acids. V was trimmed by 1 base and J by 0 bases, leaving 13 bases between them. The germline gives CDR1 SGHTS, CDR2 YDEGEE.

CDR3 protein: CASSRTTNYGYTF. The CDR3 DNA reads TGTGCCAGCAGTCGGACAACTAACTATGGCTACACCTTC. The chain is built from TRBV28 and TRBJ1-2; perhaps TRBD1 as D (5 bases). V was trimmed by 5 bases and J by 0 bases, leaving 7 bases between them. The germline gives CDR1 MDHEN, CDR2 SYDVKM. The CDR3 runs to 13 residues.

The CDR3 spells CASSGTGGNTIYF. The CDR3 bases are TGTGCCAGCAGCGGGACAGGTGGAAACACCATATATTTT. The rearrangement joins TRBV4-2 to TRBJ1-3; 8 nucleotides align to TRBD1. Germline V lookup: CDR1 LGHNA, CDR2 YNFKEQ. The CDR3 is 13 amino acids. With V trimmed by 5 bases and J by 3 bases, 0 bases remained unmatched.

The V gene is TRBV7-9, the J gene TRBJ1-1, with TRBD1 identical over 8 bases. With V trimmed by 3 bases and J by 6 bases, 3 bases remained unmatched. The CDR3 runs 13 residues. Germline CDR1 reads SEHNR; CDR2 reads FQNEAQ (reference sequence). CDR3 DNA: TGTGCCAGCAGCTTGGGGACAGGATCTGAAGCTTTCTTT. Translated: CASSLGTGSEAFF.

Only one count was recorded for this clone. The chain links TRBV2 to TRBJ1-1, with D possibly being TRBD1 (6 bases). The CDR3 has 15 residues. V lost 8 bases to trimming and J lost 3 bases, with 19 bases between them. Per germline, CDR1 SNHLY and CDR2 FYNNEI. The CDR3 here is CASCDIWGRDTEAFF. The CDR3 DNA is TGTGCCAGCTGCGACATCTGGGGGCGGGACACTGAAGCTTTCTTT.

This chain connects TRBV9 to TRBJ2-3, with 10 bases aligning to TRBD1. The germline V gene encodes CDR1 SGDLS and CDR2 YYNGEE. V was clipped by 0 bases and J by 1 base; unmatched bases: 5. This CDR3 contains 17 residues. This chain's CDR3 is CASSVGTGGEGTDTQYF. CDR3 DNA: TGTGCCAGCAGCGTAGGGACAGGGGGAGAGGGCACAGATACGCAGTATTTT.

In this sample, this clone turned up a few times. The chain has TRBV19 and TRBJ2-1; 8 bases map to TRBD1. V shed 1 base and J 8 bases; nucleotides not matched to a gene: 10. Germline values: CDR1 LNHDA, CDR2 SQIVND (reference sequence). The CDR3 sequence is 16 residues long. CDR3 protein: CASSIAWTGIGDEQFF. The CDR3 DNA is TGTGCCAGTAGTATAGCCTGGACAGGGATTGGCGATGAGCAGTTCTTC.

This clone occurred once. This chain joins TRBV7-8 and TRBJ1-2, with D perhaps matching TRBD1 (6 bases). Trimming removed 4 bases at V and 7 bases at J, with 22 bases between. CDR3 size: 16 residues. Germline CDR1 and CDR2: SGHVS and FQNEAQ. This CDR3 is CASSSSAGARIGGYTF. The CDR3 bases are TGTGCCAGCAGCTCCAGCGCGGGGGCGCGGATAGGTGGCTACACCTTC.

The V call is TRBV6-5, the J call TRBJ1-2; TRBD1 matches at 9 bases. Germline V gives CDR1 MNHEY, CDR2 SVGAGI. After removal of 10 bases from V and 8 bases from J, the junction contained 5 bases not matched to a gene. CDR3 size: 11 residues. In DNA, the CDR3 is TGTGCCACAGAGGACAGGGGAGGCTACACCTTC. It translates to CATEDRGGYTF.